These T cell receptor beta chains were read from a single sample in a study of OX40 agonist ivuxolimab in advanced cancers. Profiled with immunoSEQ multiplex PCR; TCRdb holds only in-frame clones, not every one. This table has about 59,000 clones, around 93% appearing once. The sequencing used CD4+ or CD8+ T cells sorted from blood, collected in a trial of the OX40 agonist ivuxolimab. The receptors were gathered from an adult with an advanced solid tumor such as melanoma, head and neck, liver or kidney cancer. Both conserved end residues are part of each CDR3.

v_call	j_call	cdr3_aa
TRBV19	TRBJ2-2	CASSSPGQVRLAGGLGELFF
TRBV28	TRBJ2-5	CASSLTGLAGVSETQYF
TRBV9	TRBJ1-2	CASSAGTGGHYGYTF
TRBV11-1	TRBJ2-7	CASREQGNHEQYF
TRBV21-1	TRBJ1-1	CANNSPEVAFF
TRBV7-9	TRBJ2-7	CASSLTGGAYEQYF
TRBV27	TRBJ1-1	CASSFLMNTEAFF
TRBV2	TRBJ2-5	CASSATSGRAWETQYF
TRBV7-9	TRBJ2-7	CASGGQPYEQYF
TRBV18	TRBJ2-1	CASSALGGFSYNEQFF
TRBV7-3	TRBJ2-3	CASSFLGDTQYF
TRBV13	TRBJ2-3	CASIHGTSATQYF
TRBV7-9	TRBJ2-1	CASSYEVVDEQFF
TRBV9	TRBJ1-5	CASSVGSNQPQHF
TRBV19	TRBJ2-1	CASSITLANEQFF
TRBV6-1	TRBJ2-5	CASSDLRVPPNQETQYF
TRBV9	TRBJ2-7	CASSALGLPNPHEQYF
TRBV9	TRBJ2-1	CASSASGSSDNEQFF
TRBV5-6	TRBJ1-6	CASSILRGSYNSPLHF
TRBV28	TRBJ2-7	CASSWDIRSYEQYF
TRBV27	TRBJ2-7	CASSLSLASPYEQYF
TRBV4-1	TRBJ1-2	CASSPTGFGYTF